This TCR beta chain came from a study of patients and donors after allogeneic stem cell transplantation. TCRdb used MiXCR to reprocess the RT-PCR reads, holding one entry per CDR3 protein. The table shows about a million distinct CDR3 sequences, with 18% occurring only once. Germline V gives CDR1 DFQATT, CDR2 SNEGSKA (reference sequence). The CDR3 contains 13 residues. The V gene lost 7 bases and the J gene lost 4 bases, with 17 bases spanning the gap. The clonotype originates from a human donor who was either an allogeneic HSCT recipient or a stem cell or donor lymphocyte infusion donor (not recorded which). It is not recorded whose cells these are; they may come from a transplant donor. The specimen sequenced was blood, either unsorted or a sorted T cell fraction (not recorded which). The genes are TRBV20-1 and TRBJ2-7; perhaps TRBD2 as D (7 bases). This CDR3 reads CSVPQGGGYEQYF. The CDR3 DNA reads TGCAGTGTACCCCAGGGAGGGGGGTACGAGCAGTACTTC.